A selection of T cell receptor beta chains follows, all from one sample in a study of blood T cell repertoires in COVID-19. Repertoires were generated with immunoSEQ multiplex PCR, while TCRdb's copy carries only in-frame clones and drops some. The sample includes roughly 120,000 clones, roughly nine tenths seen only once; the top ten take roughly 7.9%. The specimen was peripheral blood. The receptor source for this set is a man between 65 and 80 years old who had recovered from COVID-19. Both conserved end residues are part of each CDR3. The D gene is left open where the match is weak. Size values are once, few and many counts, or a class for expanded clones, and some rows have none.

NA | NA | TRBJ1-1 | TRBV5-1 | CASSLLGVRVNTEAFF | TGCGCCAGCAGCTTGTTAGGAGTCCGAGTGAACACTGAAGCTTTCTTT
TRBD2 | NA | TRBJ2-1 | TRBV29-1 | CSVGRLAGGLLSYNEQFF | TGCAGCGTTGGACGACTAGCGGGAGGTCTACTCTCCTACAATGAGCAGTTCTTC
NA | once | TRBJ2-1 | TRBV20-1 | CSASGGPYNEQFF | TGCAGTGCTAGTGGAGGTCCATACAATGAGCAGTTCTTC
NA | NA | TRBJ1-4 | TRBV18 | CASSPADTGNEKLFF | TGTGCCAGCTCACCGGCAGATACGGGGAATGAAAAACTGTTTTTT
TRBD2 | NA | TRBJ2-1 | TRBV30 | CAWSRASGSNDEQFF | TGTGCCTGGAGTAGGGCTAGCGGGAGTAACGATGAGCAGTTCTTC
TRBD2 | NA | TRBJ2-7 | TRBV4-3 | CASSQARQAGGYYEQYF | TGCGCCAGCAGCCAAGCACGCCAAGCGGGAGGCTATTACGAGCAGTACTTC
NA | NA | TRBJ1-6 | TRBV20-1 | CSASRDAGHSSYNSPLHF | TGCAGTGCTAGTCGAGATGCAGGACATAGCTCCTATAATTCACCCCTCCACTTT
TRBD2 | many | TRBJ2-7 | TRBV5-1 | CASSPHGTSRPGEQYF | TGCGCCAGCAGCCCGCACGGGACTAGCCGACCAGGTGAGCAGTACTTC
NA | NA | TRBJ2-2 | TRBV11-2 | CASSSGLNTGELFF | TGTGCCAGCAGCTCCGGGTTGAACACCGGGGAGCTGTTTTTT
NA | NA | TRBJ1-1 | TRBV19 | CASSIIYGTSTEAFF | TGTGCCAGTAGTATCATTTATGGGACATCCACTGAAGCTTTCTTT
NA | NA | TRBJ1-6 | TRBV21-1 | CASSKGGGTGTADSPLHF | TGTGCCAGCAGCAAAGGGGGAGGGACAGGGACTGCGGATTCACCCCTCCACTTT
TRBD2 | NA | TRBJ2-7 | TRBV9 | CASSVNSGGLAEQYF | TGTGCCAGCAGCGTAAATAGCGGGGGCCTAGCGGAGCAGTACTTC
TRBD2 | NA | TRBJ2-2 | TRBV29-1 | CSVIPGLAFTGELFF | TGCAGCGTTATTCCGGGACTAGCGTTCACCGGGGAGCTGTTTTTT
NA | NA | TRBJ2-7 | TRBV6-6 | CASSNFGEGSEQYF | TGTGCCAGCAGTAACTTCGGGGAAGGGAGCGAGCAGTACTTC
NA | NA | TRBJ2-3 | TRBV5-1 | CASSDLGQNADTQYF | TGCGCCAGCAGCGATCTCGGACAGAACGCAGATACGCAGTATTTT
NA | NA | TRBJ1-1 | TRBV7-9 | CASRAGANTEAFF | TGTGCCAGCAGGGCGGGGGCGAACACTGAAGCTTTCTTT
NA | NA | TRBJ2-6 | TRBV4-3 | CASSQEEGSGANVLTF | TGCGCCAGCAGCCAAGAAGAGGGCTCTGGGGCCAACGTCCTGACTTTC
TRBD1 | NA | TRBJ2-3 | TRBV7-9 | CASSPRGDRATDTQYF | TGTGCCAGCAGCCCGAGAGGGGACAGAGCCACAGATACGCAGTATTTT
NA | NA | TRBJ1-1 | TRBV28 | CASSLTGSEAFF | TGTGCCAGCAGCCTAACAGGGTCTGAAGCTTTCTTT
TRBD1 | NA | TRBJ2-7 | TRBV11-2 | CASSRDRGQDEQYF | TGTGCCAGCAGCCGCGACAGGGGGCAGGACGAGCAGTACTTC
NA | NA | TRBJ2-1 | TRBV4-2 | CASSQDWASEQFF | TGTGCCAGCAGCCAAGATTGGGCTTCGGAGCAGTTCTTC
NA | NA | TRBJ1-5 | TRBV2 | CASSDGGHQPQHF | TGTGCCAGCAGTGACGGAGGGCATCAGCCCCAGCATTTT